This TCR beta chain was observed in a study of T-cell reconstitution after alpha-beta-depleted transplantation in children. The study, taken as a whole, reports: At day 60, the high TCRbeta diversity found in some patients originated from recipient T cells and thymic progenitors that had survived.

Germline V gene sequence: CDR1 SEHNR, CDR2 FQNEAQ (reference sequence). This CDR3 has 14 residues. Trimming cost V 5 bases and J 3 bases, with 13 bases left between them. The TCRbeta library was prepared with unique molecular identifiers. TCRdb ran MiXCR on the PCR reads and lists one entry per CDR3 protein. The sample holds more than 400,000 distinct CDR3 sequences, roughly 44% seen once. On this clonotype itself: Its antigen remains unknown.

The sequence was collected from a girl aged 2-10 years with aplastic anemia, due to receive a stem cell transplant. Sequences were derived from PBMCs, sampled before TCRalphabeta/CD19-depleted stem cell transplant. The V and J genes are TRBV7-9 and TRBJ1-1, with D possibly being TRBD1 (6 bases). CDR3 region: CASSPGQGDTEAFF. The DNA of the CDR3 is TGTGCCAGCAGCCCGGGACAAGGGGACACTGAAGCTTTCTTT.